The subject of this entry is one T cell receptor (beta chain). Stated time point: pre-treatment sample, taken before nivolumab and TIL therapy. The V and J ends lost 6 bases and 1 base respectively, with 10 bases between them. This CDR3 region has 15 residues. Looked up from germline, CDR1 is MNHEY and CDR2 is SVGAGI. Sequencing used immunoSEQ v3. TCRdb keeps only in-frame clones here, not all; method: immunoSEQ multiplex PCR. Altogether approximately 50,000 clones are present, about 80% being singletons, with the ten largest covering about 16%. The data originate from a study of TIL therapy for anti-PD-1-resistant metastatic lung cancer.

Material: blood, obtained at baseline. The chain is built from TRBV6-5 and TRBJ1-6; perhaps TRBD1 as D (5 bases). The receptor's source is a man between 65 and 85 years old with non-small cell lung cancer. In DNA, the CDR3 is TGTGCCAGCAGAAACACAGGTTCCTATAATTCACCCCTCCACTTT. Translated: CASRNTGSYNSPLHF.